This T cell receptor beta chain is from a study of CD8 T cells in ankylosing spondylitis. Points from the study as a whole: Disease-linked clones displayed a CD8+ phenotype and appeared relatively rarely in peripheral blood. A TCR beta motif of roughly eight highly homologous variants appeared characteristic of ankylosing spondylitis blood. Disease-associated clones were reportedly significantly overrepresented in matched ankylosing spondylitis synovial fluid.

A remark on this clonotype: Its antigen is not identified.

For TCR beta, libraries came from quantitative 5'-RACE with molecular barcodes. From the 5' RACE reads, TCRdb called clonotypes with MiXCR, one entry per CDR3 protein. This sample has approximately 250,000 distinct CDR3 sequences, with roughly a third found just once. The V and J ends lost 3 bases and 3 bases, in that order; junction bases with no gene match: 7. This CDR3 is built from 15 residues. Germline V gene lookup returns CDR1 DFQATT and CDR2 SNEGSKA (reference sequence). The sample was blood, either unsorted or a sorted T cell fraction (not recorded which). The V and J genes are TRBV20-1 and TRBJ2-1, with 8 bases aligning to TRBD1. The sequence came from a male donor with ankylosing spondylitis or in good health (not recorded which). CDR3 in DNA: TGCAGTGCTAGGCCTCAGACAGGGGACTACAATGAGCAGTTCTTC. Protein: CSARPQTGDYNEQFF.